The next 29 T cell receptor beta chains were all read from a single sample in a study of T-cell reconstitution after alpha-beta-depleted transplantation in children. This sample's TCRbeta library carried unique molecular identifier barcodes. TCRdb called the PCR reads again in MiXCR, with one record for every CDR3 protein. The sample includes approximately 590,000 distinct CDR3 sequences, about 10% of them seen just once. Sequences were derived from PBMCs from the stem cell graft donor, sampled from the stem cell graft. The receptors shown here come from a human donor who donated a stem cell graft to a child with acute myeloid leukemia.

This clonotype was seen many times. This chain links TRBV20-1 with TRBJ2-7, with 7 bases identical to TRBD2. V lost 0 bases, J lost 6 bases, and 8 bases stayed unmatched. The CDR3 length is 14 residues. Germline V gene data show CDR1 as DFQATT and CDR2 as SNEGSKA (reference sequence). CDR3 DNA sequence: TGCAGTGCTAGAGATAGGCGGGAGACGCCCGAGCAGTACTTC. Protein product: CSARDRRETPEQYF.

The chain joins TRBV25-1 to TRBJ2-5; the match to TRBD2 covers 7 bases. From germline, CDR1 is MGHDK and CDR2 SYGVNS. This CDR3 is built from 14 residues. V shed 7 bases and J 0 bases; nucleotides not matched to a gene: 5. This chain's CDR3 is CASKGGSHQETQYF. DNA of the CDR3: TGTGCCAGCAAGGGCGGGAGCCACCAAGAGACCCAGTACTTC.

The CDR3 sequence: CASSYAPPSGSSYNEQFF. Here the CDR3 DNA reads TGTGCCAGCAGCTATGCCCCCCCTAGCGGGAGCTCCTACAATGAGCAGTTCTTC. The V call is TRBV7-2, the J call TRBJ2-1; 10 bases line up with TRBD2. CDR3 length: 18 residues. Germline V lookup: CDR1 SGHTA, CDR2 FQGNSA. V was clipped by 4 bases and J by 0 bases; unmatched bases: 9.

The gene calls are TRBV15 and TRBJ2-7; 10 bases map to TRBD2. Germline-derived CDR1 and CDR2 are LNHNV and YYDKDF (reference sequence). The CDR3 length is 15 residues. Trimming cost V 8 bases and J 3 bases; bases outside gene matches: 10. This chain's CDR3 is CATGSRLAGIYEQYF. CDR3 DNA: TGTGCCACCGGATCCAGACTAGCGGGCATCTACGAGCAGTACTTC.

This clonotype has ten or more counts. V and J are TRBV6-2 or TRBV6-3 and TRBJ2-3; 10 positions match TRBD1. Germline assignment: CDR1 MNHEY and CDR2 SVGEGT. The CDR3 has 16 residues. V shed 2 bases, J shed 6 bases, and the junction held 8 bases outside the gene matches. CDR3 in DNA: TGTGCCAGCAGTTACGGCCCGGGACAGGGGATGGATACGCAGTATTTT. Protein sequence: CASSYGPGQGMDTQYF.

As to this clonotype: Sequence at one end of the junction differs from germline and may be a read error. The V gene is TRBV27, the J gene TRBJ1-2, with D maybe TRBD1 (6 bases). Germline values: CDR1 MNHEY, CDR2 SMNVEV (reference sequence). This CDR3 has 14 residues. This CDR3 reads CASSGGGRNYGYPF. As DNA, the CDR3 is TGTGCCAGCAGTGGCGGGGGGCGAAACTATGGCTACCCCTTC.

This clonotype was observed a few times. The chain carries TRBV7-3 and TRBJ2-1; unclear D gene. The germline CDR1 and CDR2 sequences are SGHTA and FQGTGA. The CDR3 spans 16 residues. V lost 7 bases and J lost 0, with 16 bases in between. The CDR3 loop reads CASKKTALSSYNEQFF. The CDR3 DNA sequence: TGTGCCAGCAAAAAGACGGCGTTGAGCTCCTACAATGAGCAGTTCTTC.

The genes are TRBV3-1 and TRBJ1-2; D ambiguous. Trimming shortened V by 2 bases and J by 5 bases, and 9 bases separated the two germline ends. Germline V gene lookup returns CDR1 LGHDT and CDR2 YNNKEL (reference sequence). The CDR3 consists of 13 residues. The CDR3 here is CASSQPTGYGYTF. Here the CDR3 DNA reads TGTGCCAGCAGCCAACCAACCGGGTATGGCTACACCTTC.

This clonotype was seen at least ten times. At one end, the junction sequence differs from germline, possibly due to a read error. The gene calls are TRBV12-3 or TRBV12-4 and TRBJ2-5; D unclear. CDR3 length: 11 amino acids. The CDR3 DNA reads as TGCGCCAGCAGCTTCCGGGAGACCCAGTACTTC. This sequence encodes CASSFRETQYF.

In this sample, this clonotype turned up a few times. The chain joins TRBV28 to TRBJ2-7; D is ambiguous. The CDR3 is 13 amino acids. V shed 5 bases and J shed 5 bases, with 13 bases lying between them. Germline V lookup: CDR1 MDHEN, CDR2 SYDVKM. The CDR3 here is CASSTANWHEQYF. The CDR3 DNA reads TGTGCCAGCAGTACAGCGAACTGGCACGAGCAGTACTTC. The variable domain in full, with the rest retrieved from reference TRBV28 and TRBJ2-7, is DVKVTQSSRYLVKRTGEKVFLECVQDMDHENMFWYRQDPGLGLRLIYFSYDVKMKEKGDIPEGYSVSREKKERFSLILESASTNQTSMYLCASSTANWHEQYFGPGTRLTVT.

DNA for the CDR3: TGTGCCAGCAGCCCAGGACCCTCTGGGGAGACCCAGTACTTC. It is translated as CASSPGPSGETQYF. This chain joins TRBV7-2 and TRBJ2-5; D call uncertain. The CDR3 covers 14 residues. Trimming took off 5 bases at V and 5 bases at J, with 15 bases between the two ends. Germline lookup yields CDR1 SGHTA and CDR2 FQGNSA.

The table lists this clonotype with many counts. This rearrangement joins TRBV5-1 to TRBJ2-2, with D possibly TRBD2 on 5 matching bases. CDR3 size: 16 residues. The ends were cut back, 6 bases at V and 0 bases at J, with 15 bases in the middle. From germline, CDR1 is SGHRS and CDR2 YFSETQ. The CDR3 region is CASISGPGTNTGELFF. The CDR3 bases are TGCGCCAGCATATCCGGACCGGGAACGAACACCGGGGAGCTGTTTTTT. The full variable domain, completed using reference TRBV5-1 and TRBJ2-2, is KAGVTQTPRYLIKTRGQQVTLSCSPISGHRSVSWYQQTPGQGLQFLFEYFSETQRNKGNFPGRFSGRQFSNSRSEMNVSTLELGDSALYLCASISGPGTNTGELFFGEGSRLTVL.

This clonotype showed up just a few times. This chain connects TRBV7-3 to TRBJ2-1; 9 positions match TRBD2. The CDR3 length is 15 residues. Trimming took 1 base from V and 9 from J; bases not matched to a gene: 7. CDR1 and CDR2 from the germline V gene are SGHTA and FQGTGA. CDR3 bases: TGTGCCAGCAGCTTAAAAATAGCGGGAGAAAGTGAGCAGTTCTTC. It translates to CASSLKIAGESEQFF.

The table lists this clonotype with a count of one. The rearrangement links TRBV28 to TRBJ2-7, with TRBD1 matching 7 bases. Trimming removed 10 bases from V and 2 bases from J; junction bases left unmatched: 14. CDR3 length equals 15 residues. Germline V gene data show CDR1 as MDHEN and CDR2 as SYDVKM. CDR3 nucleotides: TGTGCCACCCGGCCGACAGGGTACTCCACCTACGAGCAGTACTTC. It yields the protein CATRPTGYSTYEQYF.

This clonotype was seen a few times. As DNA, the CDR3 is TGCGCCAGCAGCCAATTCTACAGGGGGAAGGACCAAGAGACCCAGTACTTC. Protein product: CASSQFYRGKDQETQYF. This chain connects TRBV4-1 to TRBJ2-5; 8 bases are shared with TRBD1. V trimming: 2 bases; J trimming: 0 bases; junction bases outside the gene matches: 8. CDR3 length equals 17 residues. Germline CDR1 and CDR2: MGHRA and YSYEKL.

The chain uses TRBV3-1 and TRBJ2-3, with 12 bases lining up with TRBD2. Germline assignment: CDR1 LGHDT and CDR2 YNNKEL (reference sequence). This CDR3 has 17 residues. J gave up 6 bases and V 11 bases, and 18 bases lay outside the gene matches. The CDR3 nucleotides read TGTGCCTGCACCAAATCCCTAGCGGGAGGGCTGGCGGATACGCAGTATTTT. Translation gives CACTKSLAGGLADTQYF.

This clonotype was seen ten or more times. The J gene is TRBJ2-1, the V gene TRBV7-6; perhaps D is TRBD1 or TRBD2 (6 bases each). V lost 2 bases and J lost 4, with 12 bases in between. This CDR3 has 15 residues. CDR1 SGHVS and CDR2 FNYEAQ come from the germline V gene. DNA for the CDR3: TGTGCCAGCAGCTTAAGGGGGGCGGGTTACAATGAGCAGTTCTTC. It is translated as CASSLRGAGYNEQFF.

This sequence joins TRBV7-2 and TRBJ2-3; no definite D call. This CDR3 spans 11 amino acids. The V end lost 5 bases, the J end lost 11 bases, and 11 bases lay between the germline ends. Per germline, CDR1 SGHTA and CDR2 FQGNSA. For the CDR3, the DNA is TGTGCCAGCAGCATGTTAGGGCAGCAGTATTTT. It codes for CASSMLGQQYF.

This chain uses TRBV5-1 with TRBJ2-5; 9 bases line up with TRBD1. Trimming cost V 4 bases and J 5 bases; bases outside gene matches: 12. The CDR3 covers 16 residues. Looked up from germline, CDR1 is SGHRS and CDR2 is YFSETQ. CDR3 sequence: CASSGTGGAVRETQYF. The CDR3 region has the DNA TGCGCCAGCAGCGGCACAGGGGGCGCGGTACGGGAGACCCAGTACTTC.

This clonotype turned up a few times. The chain has TRBV20-1 and TRBJ2-7; weak D call: TRBD1 (6 bases). Looked up from germline, CDR1 is DFQATT and CDR2 is SNEGSKA (reference sequence). The CDR3 spans 12 residues. The V end was cut by 6 bases, the J end by 6 bases, with 15 bases between. The CDR3 region has the DNA TGCAGTGCCAACAGGGTTCAGGCCGAGCAGTACTTC. Translating gives CSANRVQAEQYF.

This clonotype was seen more than once but under ten times. CDR3 nucleotides: TGTGCCAGCAGTCCTGGGACAGATCGCACCGGGGAGCTGTTTTTT. The encoded protein is CASSPGTDRTGELFF. The chain couples TRBV12-3 or TRBV12-4 to TRBJ2-2, with TRBD1 matching over 7 bases. This CDR3 region has 15 residues. Unmatched junction bases numbered 7, after V lost 5 bases and J lost 4 bases.

The chain combines TRBV5-1 with TRBJ1-5; D unclear. The CDR3 consists of 13 residues. CDR1 SGHRS and CDR2 YFSETQ come from the germline V gene. Deletions cut 2 bases from V and 7 bases from J, with 10 bases between. The DNA of the CDR3 is TGCGCCAGCAGCTTTTCCCCCCAACAGCCCCAGCATTTT. Translating it yields CASSFSPQQPQHF.

The table lists this clonotype with many counts. The chain couples TRBV12-3 or TRBV12-4 to TRBJ1-4; 8 nucleotides match TRBD1. J gave up 8 bases and V 9 bases, and 11 bases lay outside the gene matches. The CDR3 runs 14 residues. Written as DNA, the CDR3 is TGTGCCAGTTCCAGGGGGACAGGTCGAGAAAAACTGTTTTTT. This gives the protein CASSRGTGREKLFF.

CDR3 sequence (DNA): TGTGCCAGCAGCAAACTACTAGCGCCCGACGGTACAGATACGCAGTATTTT. It encodes CASSKLLAPDGTDTQYF. The J gene is TRBJ2-3, the V gene TRBV11-1; 7 bases map to TRBD2. The CDR3 covers 17 residues. CDR1 is SGHAT, CDR2 FQDESV, per germline (reference sequence). V shed 5 bases, J shed 3 bases, and the junction held 14 bases outside the gene matches.

This clonotype was seen repeatedly, ten times or more. The chain recombines TRBV3-1 with TRBJ2-7; D is ambiguous. The V and J ends lost 0 bases and 2 bases respectively, with 11 bases between them. CDR3 length equals 15 residues. Germline CDR1 LGHDT, CDR2 YNNKEL (reference sequence). The DNA of the CDR3 is TGTGCCAGCAGCCAAGAGCGTGCCAGGACCTACGAGCAGTACTTC. It codes for CASSQERARTYEQYF.

The chain recombines TRBV27 with TRBJ2-7, with 8 bases fitting TRBD1. Germline trimming cut 6 bases from V and 0 bases from J; bases unmatched to any gene: 4. The CDR3 is made up of 14 amino acids. In germline, CDR1 is MNHEY, CDR2 SMNVEV (reference sequence). The CDR3 protein is CASRLTGDSYEQYF. The CDR3 DNA is TGTGCCAGCAGACTGACAGGGGACTCCTACGAGCAGTACTTC.

With respect to this clonotype: Germline and junction disagree at one end, which may indicate a read error. The chain has TRBV29-1 and TRBJ2-1, with 10 bases lining up with TRBD2. This CDR3 has 11 amino acids. The germline gives CDR1 SQVTM, CDR2 ANQGSEA. In nucleotides, the CDR3 is TGCAGCGTTGATCAAGCGGGAGGGATAGGATTC. Translated: CSVDQAGGIGF.

This sequence joins TRBV2 and TRBJ2-1; TRBD2 agrees at 12 bases. Germline CDR1 and CDR2: SNHLY and FYNNEI. Trimming took 4 bases from V and 8 from J; bases not matched to a gene: 3. This CDR3 comprises 14 residues. CDR3 in amino acids: CASSVTSGSYEQFF. DNA for the CDR3: TGTGCCAGCAGTGTGACTAGCGGGAGTTATGAGCAGTTCTTC. The variable domain in full, with the rest retrieved from reference TRBV2 and TRBJ2-1, is EPEVTQTPSHQVTQMGQEVILRCVPISNHLYFYWYRQILGQKVEFLVSFYNNEISEKSEIFDDQFSVERPDGSNFTLKIRSTKLEDSAMYFCASSVTSGSYEQFFGPGTRLTVL.

This clonotype has just a few counts. V usage is TRBV20-1 and J usage is TRBJ1-4; TRBD1 might be the D (5 bases). Germline-derived CDR1 and CDR2 are DFQATT and SNEGSKA (reference sequence). The CDR3 sequence is 14 residues long. V lost 0 bases and J 6 bases, leaving 11 bases between the germline ends. CDR3 nucleotide sequence: TGCAGTGCTAGAGACCGACAGTACCATGAAAAACTGTTTTTT. It codes for CSARDRQYHEKLFF.